Following are 8 T cell receptor beta chains from one sample sequenced in a study of blood T cell repertoires in COVID-19. This table comes from immunoSEQ multiplex PCR, and its TCRdb copy is limited to in-frame clones, with some not included. The sample includes about 150,000 clones, under 90% seen only once; the top ten take 35% to 45%. The sample was peripheral blood. These receptors were taken from a human donor in a cohort sampled during active COVID-19.

This chain connects TRBV3-1 (or the pseudogene TRBV3-2) to TRBJ1-2, with 11 nucleotides matching TRBD1. Germline CDR1 is LGHDT and CDR2 is YNNKEL (reference sequence). The V gene end was trimmed by 5 bases and the J gene end by 4 bases; junction bases not matched to a gene: 9. This CDR3 has 16 amino acids. The CDR3 sequence: CASSGGQGDGSYGYTF. As DNA, the CDR3 is TGTGCCAGCAGCGGGGGACAGGGGGATGGCAGCTATGGCTACACCTTC.

The DNA for the CDR3 is TGTGCCAGCAGCTTGGTCATGAACACTGAAGCTTTCTTT. Its protein is CASSLVMNTEAFF. This chain connects TRBV5-4 to TRBJ1-1; D is unresolved. CDR3 length equals 13 residues. Trimming took 0 bases from V and 0 from J, leaving 3 bases between them. Per the germline V gene, CDR1 is SGHNT and CDR2 is YYREEE (reference sequence).

The genes are TRBV6-1 and TRBJ2-5; perhaps TRBD2 as D (7 bases). V was pared by 3 bases and J by 1 base, with 15 bases between. This CDR3 region has 16 residues. Per germline, CDR1 MNHNS and CDR2 SASEGT. The CDR3 here is CASSEQRGGGQETQYF. The CDR3 DNA reads as TGTGCCAGCAGTGAGCAAAGAGGGGGGGGCCAAGAGACCCAGTACTTC.

This clone was counted between two and nine times. V and J are TRBV7-3 and TRBJ2-2, with D possibly matching TRBD2 (6 bases). V lost 6 bases to trimming and J lost 8 bases, with 19 bases between them. The CDR3 loop spans 15 amino acids. Germline V lookup: CDR1 SGHTA, CDR2 FQGTGA. The CDR3 region has the DNA TGTGCCAGCAGTGCCGGGGCTAGCGCTCGAGGGGAGCTGTTTTTT. Encoded protein: CASSAGASARGELFF.

The V gene is TRBV12-3 or TRBV12-4, the J gene TRBJ2-6; D is undetermined. V was pared by 5 bases and J by 1 base, with 3 bases between. The CDR3 is 13 residues long. Here the CDR3 reads CASSVSGANVLTF. CDR3 coding DNA: TGTGCCAGCAGTGTATCTGGGGCCAACGTCCTGACTTTC.

The V gene is TRBV27, the J gene TRBJ1-2; 10 bases are shared with TRBD1. Germline V gives CDR1 MNHEY, CDR2 SMNVEV (reference sequence). The CDR3 spans 15 residues. V was pared by 6 bases and J by 5 bases, with 9 bases of the junction left unmatched. The CDR3 bases are TGTGCCAGCAGACAGGGACAGGGGTTTGGGTATGGCTACACCTTC. It translates to CASRQGQGFGYGYTF.

In this sample, this clone turned up once. This chain connects TRBV6-5 to TRBJ1-3, with D tentatively TRBD1 (5 bases). V was clipped by 10 bases and J by 2 bases, with 12 bases between them. This CDR3 is 13 amino acids long. Looked up from germline, CDR1 is MNHEY and CDR2 is SVGAGI. The CDR3 DNA reads TGTGCCACCTCAGGGTTCCCTGGAAACACCATATATTTT. As protein: CATSGFPGNTIYF.

The chain couples TRBV23-1 to TRBJ2-7, with TRBD1 matching 7 bases. TRBV23-1 is classed as an ORF, of uncertain function. J lost 4 bases, V lost 10 bases, and 10 bases had no gene match. This CDR3 is 13 amino acids long. The CDR3 coding sequence is TGCGCCATCTCCCGGGACAGATTATACGAGCAGTACGTC. It yields the protein CAISRDRLYEQYV.